Listed below are T cell receptor beta chains from one sample, sequenced in a study of cytomegalovirus exposure and HLA in healthy donors. The protocol was immunoSEQ multiplex PCR, while the TCRdb copy is restricted to in-frame clones and leaves out a portion. This sample has approximately 230,000 clones, with roughly 90% found just once. Sequencing used PBMCs. These receptors originate from a man younger than 35 in good health and CMV-seropositive. Each CDR3 is given with its conserved first and last residue. A D gene is named only where the DNA matches it firmly. Clone sizes are given selectively: once, few, many, or a class where the clone is expanded.

d_call: TRBD2; v_call: TRBV11-2; clone_size: -; j_call: TRBJ2-7; cdr3_nt: TGTGCCAGCACCCTAGCGGGAGGGCGCGAGCAGTACTTC; cdr3_aa: CASTLAGGREQYF
d_call: -; v_call: TRBV7-9; clone_size: -; j_call: TRBJ2-1; cdr3_nt: TGTGCCAGCAGCTTAGGTATGACTAGCAATGAGCAGTTCTTC; cdr3_aa: CASSLGMTSNEQFF
d_call: -; v_call: TRBV27; clone_size: -; j_call: TRBJ1-5; cdr3_nt: TGTGCCAGCAGTTTATCTACAGGCTCCCCTCAGCCCCAGCATTTT; cdr3_aa: CASSLSTGSPQPQHF
d_call: TRBD1; v_call: TRBV16; clone_size: -; j_call: TRBJ2-7; cdr3_nt: TGTGCCAGCAGCCATGGGACAGGGTACGAGCAGTACTTC; cdr3_aa: CASSHGTGYEQYF
d_call: -; v_call: TRBV5-1; clone_size: -; j_call: TRBJ1-1; cdr3_nt: TGCGCCAGCAGCTTGTCAAACCCCGCTGAAGCTTTCTTT; cdr3_aa: CASSLSNPAEAFF
d_call: -; v_call: TRBV5-1; clone_size: -; j_call: TRBJ2-2; cdr3_nt: TGCGCCAGCAGCTTCGGTACTGCGAACACCGGGGAGCTGTTTTTT; cdr3_aa: CASSFGTANTGELFF
d_call: -; v_call: TRBV7-8; clone_size: -; j_call: TRBJ2-7; cdr3_nt: TGTGCCAGCAGCTTAGGAGGGGGATACGAGCAGTACTTC; cdr3_aa: CASSLGGGYEQYF
d_call: -; v_call: TRBV5-1; clone_size: -; j_call: TRBJ2-1; cdr3_nt: TGCGCCAGCAGCTTGACGGGGGCTAACTCCTACAATGAGCAGTTCTTC; cdr3_aa: CASSLTGANSYNEQFF
d_call: TRBD2; v_call: TRBV6-1; clone_size: -; j_call: TRBJ2-3; cdr3_nt: TGTGCCAGCAGTAAGCTAGCGGGAGGCACAGATACGCAGTATTTT; cdr3_aa: CASSKLAGGTDTQYF
d_call: TRBD1; v_call: TRBV2; clone_size: once; j_call: TRBJ1-2; cdr3_nt: TGTGCCAGCAGTGAAGGTGAAGGGACAGGGTCCCTGGGTGACGGCTACACCTTC; cdr3_aa: CASSEGEGTGSLGDGYTF
d_call: -; v_call: TRBV5-6; clone_size: -; j_call: TRBJ2-7; cdr3_nt: TGTGCCAGCACCCCAACAAGCTCCTACGAGCAGTACTTC; cdr3_aa: CASTPTSSYEQYF